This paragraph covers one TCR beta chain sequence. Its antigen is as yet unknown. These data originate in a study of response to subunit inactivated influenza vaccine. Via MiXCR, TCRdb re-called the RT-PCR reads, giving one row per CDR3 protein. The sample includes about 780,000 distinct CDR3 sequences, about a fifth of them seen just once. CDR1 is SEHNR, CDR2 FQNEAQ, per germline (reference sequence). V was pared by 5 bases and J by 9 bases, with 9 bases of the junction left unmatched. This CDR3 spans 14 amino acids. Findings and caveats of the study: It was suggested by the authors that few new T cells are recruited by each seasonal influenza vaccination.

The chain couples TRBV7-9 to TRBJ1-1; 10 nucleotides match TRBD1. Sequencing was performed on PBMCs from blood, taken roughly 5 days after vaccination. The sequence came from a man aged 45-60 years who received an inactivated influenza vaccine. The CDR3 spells CASSAGTGEGQAFF. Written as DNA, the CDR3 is TGTGCCAGCAGCGCCGGGACAGGGGAAGGGCAAGCTTTCTTT.